These T cell receptor beta chains were read from a single sample in a study of T cell changes during pregnancy in multiple sclerosis. Profiled with immunoSEQ multiplex PCR; TCRdb holds only in-frame clones, not every one. The profile shows about 110,000 clones, roughly 90% of them singletons. The sequencing used peripheral blood, collected after pregnancy. These receptors were obtained from a female donor with multiple sclerosis, enrolled in a pregnancy study. Each CDR3 is given with its conserved first and last residue. The order of the fields is J gene, clone size, V gene, D gene, CDR3 DNA, CDR3 protein. A D gene is named only where the DNA matches it firmly. Not all rows give a size; the values are once, few, many and, for expanded clones, a class.

TRBJ2-2 | . | TRBV19 | . | TGTGCCAGTAGTCTTGGCCCAGGACTCGGGGAGCTGTTTTTT | CASSLGPGLGELFF
TRBJ2-3 | . | TRBV2 | . | TGTGCCAGCTCAGGTGATGGGCCGGGGTCTACAGATACGCAGTATTTT | CASSGDGPGSTDTQYF
TRBJ1-6 | . | TRBV15 | TRBD1 | TGTGCCACCAGCAGCCCTGACACAGGGGGTTCACCCCTCCACTTT | CATSSPDTGGSPLHF
TRBJ2-7 | . | TRBV30 | TRBD2 | TGTGCCTGGAGTGCTACCCTAGCGGGGGGGCGAGAGCAGTACTTC | CAWSATLAGGREQYF
TRBJ2-3 | . | TRBV5-1 | TRBD2 | TGCGCCAGCAGCTTGGTCTCTAGCGGGAGCCCAGATACGCAGTATTTT | CASSLVSSGSPDTQYF
TRBJ1-1 | . | TRBV30 | . | TGTGCCTGGAAAGACTCATTTGAAGCTTTCTTT | CAWKDSFEAFF
TRBJ2-2 | . | TRBV18 | TRBD1 | TGTGCCAGCTCACCAGGGACAGGGGTCACCGGGGAGCTGTTTTTT | CASSPGTGVTGELFF
TRBJ2-1 | . | TRBV5-1 | . | TGCGCCAGCAGCTTGGATGGAGGGCCTTCTTCTAACCTGTTCTTC | CASSLDGGPSSNLFF
TRBJ2-5 | . | TRBV6-1 | TRBD2 | TGTGCCAGCAGTGAAGCTAATAGCGGGGGGTCGGAGACCCAGTACTTC | CASSEANSGGSETQYF
TRBJ2-7 | . | TRBV9 | . | TGTGCCAGCAGCGTAGGGGACACGACCTACGAGCAGTACTTC | CASSVGDTTYEQYF
TRBJ1-1 | . | TRBV19 | . | TGTGCCAGTAGTAACTCTGCGGTGACGAACACTGAAGCTTTCTTT | CASSNSAVTNTEAFF
TRBJ2-3 | . | TRBV2 | . | TGTGCCAGCAAGACCCTCGCGGGCGGCACAGATACGCAGTATTTT | CASKTLAGGTDTQYF
TRBJ1-6 | . | TRBV7-5 | . | TGTGTCAGAAGCTTAGACAGGGAGGGCAATTCACCCCTCCACTTT | CVRSLDREGNSPLHF
TRBJ1-6 | . | TRBV5-1 | . | TGCGCCAGCAGCCCGCGGGCCGGGGGGCCCCCAAATTCACCCCTCCACTTT | CASSPRAGGPPNSPLHF
TRBJ2-7 | . | TRBV29-1 | . | TGCAGCGTTGAAACCCCCCAAAGCCCCCTCGGCGAGCAGTACTTC | CSVETPQSPLGEQYF
TRBJ2-7 | . | TRBV14 | . | TGTGCCAGCAGCCAAGACCGGCGACAGGCAAACTACGAGCAGTACTTC | CASSQDRRQANYEQYF
TRBJ1-2 | . | TRBV14 | TRBD1 | TGTGCCAGCAGCGTACAGGGGTATGATGGCTACACCTTC | CASSVQGYDGYTF
TRBJ2-5 | . | TRBV7-2 | . | TGTGCCAGCAGCTTATTCACTAGTCAAGAGACCCAGTACTTC | CASSLFTSQETQYF
TRBJ2-3 | . | TRBV9 | . | TGTGCCAGCAGCGTACCACTAGGGACCGGGGGGCGACGAGCAGATACGCAGTATTTT | CASSVPLGTGGRRADTQYF
TRBJ1-1 | . | TRBV14 | TRBD1 | TGTGCCAGCAGCCAACTCGACAGGGTGAACACTGAAGCTTTCTTT | CASSQLDRVNTEAFF
TRBJ1-1 | . | TRBV5-1 | . | TGCGCCAGCAGCTTTTCAGGGGCCAGTTACACTGAAGCTTTCTTT | CASSFSGASYTEAFF
TRBJ2-5 | . | TRBV9 | . | TGTGCCAGCAGCGTACAGCCGGGGAGTGGGGAGACCCAGTACTTC | CASSVQPGSGETQYF
TRBJ2-1 | . | TRBV27 | TRBD2 | TGTGCCAGCAGTTTTGGGAATACGTGGCGGGAGGGCGTCTACAATGAGCAGTTCTTC | CASSFGNTWREGVYNEQFF
TRBJ2-1 | . | TRBV11-3 | . | TGTGCCAGCAGCTCTGGGGGGTCATACAATGAGCAGTTCTTC | CASSSGGSYNEQFF
TRBJ1-2 | . | TRBV19 | . | TGTGCCACCATCGACCCATGGGCGCCCCATCGGGGCTACACCTTC | CATIDPWAPHRGYTF
TRBJ1-5 | . | TRBV5-5 | . | TGTGCCAGCAGCCTACGCCCAGGGTCCAATCAGCCCCAGCATTTT | CASSLRPGSNQPQHF
TRBJ1-2 | . | TRBV19 | . | TGTGCCAGTAGGTCCACTGACTATGGCTACACCTTC | CASRSTDYGYTF
TRBJ2-5 | . | TRBV30 | TRBD1 | TGTGCCTGGAGCGATAAGACAGGGTCGGGAGAGACCCAGTACTTC | CAWSDKTGSGETQYF
TRBJ1-6 | . | TRBV5-1 | . | TGCGCCAGCAGCACCTCCCAGACAGGAATCTATAATTCACCCCTCCACTTT | CASSTSQTGIYNSPLHF
TRBJ2-6 | . | TRBV7-9 | TRBD1 | TGTGCCAGCAGCTTAGCCGGCAGGGGGCTAATAGGGGCCAACGTCCTGACTTTC | CASSLAGRGLIGANVLTF
TRBJ1-1 | once | TRBV30 | TRBD1 | TGTGCCTGGAGTAAAGGACAGGGGGCGAACACTGAAGCTTTCTTT | CAWSKGQGANTEAFF
TRBJ2-1 | once | TRBV7-7 | TRBD2 | TGTGCCAGCAGCCCTGGGGGGAGGGCGTACAATGAGCAGTTCTTC | CASSPGGRAYNEQFF
TRBJ1-3 | . | TRBV18 | TRBD1 | TGTGCCAGCTCACAGGACCGCGGGACAGTCGCTGGAAACACCATATATTTT | CASSQDRGTVAGNTIYF
TRBJ2-2 | . | TRBV6-1 | TRBD1 | TGTGCCAGCAGTGAGAGAAAGACAGGGTACAACACCGGGGAGCTGTTTTTT | CASSERKTGYNTGELFF
TRBJ1-5 | . | TRBV18 | TRBD1 | TGTGCCAGCTCACCTCAGGGGGCCCGGCAGCCCCAGCATTTT | CASSPQGARQPQHF
TRBJ2-1 | . | TRBV11-2 | TRBD1 | TGTGCCAGCAGCTCGGGACAGGGGACACTTGAGCAGTTCTTC | CASSSGQGTLEQFF
TRBJ2-2 | . | TRBV5-1 | . | TGCGCCAGCAGGGCATCCACAGGGACCGGGGAGCTGTTTTTT | CASRASTGTGELFF
TRBJ2-1 | . | TRBV7-9 | TRBD2 | TGTGCCAGCAGTCATCTAGCGGGGATTACTCCATACAATGAGCAGTTCTTC | CASSHLAGITPYNEQFF
TRBJ2-1 | . | TRBV6-1 | TRBD2 | TGTGCCAGCAGGTTAGCGGGAGAGAGGTACAATGAGCAGTTCTTC | CASRLAGERYNEQFF
TRBJ2-1 | . | TRBV7-9 | . | TGTGCCAGCGACTATATGGATAGCTCCTACAATGAGCAGTTCTTC | CASDYMDSSYNEQFF
TRBJ2-1 | . | TRBV4-1 | . | TGCGCCAGCAGCCAAGTGGCCAGGGGTCCCTACAATGAGCAGTTCTTC | CASSQVARGPYNEQFF
TRBJ1-2 | . | TRBV19 | . | TGTGCCAGTCTGAACAGGGAAGAGGGATATGGCTACACCTTC | CASLNREEGYGYTF
TRBJ2-7 | . | TRBV6-1 | TRBD1 | TGTGCCAGCAGTGCGGACAGGCCTCGCTACGAGCAGTACTTC | CASSADRPRYEQYF
TRBJ2-4 | . | TRBV6-5 | TRBD1 | TGTGCCAGCAGAGGGACAGGGAGTCTACTCATTCAGTACTTC | CASRGTGSLLIQYF
TRBJ1-4 | . | TRBV2 | . | TGTGCCAGCAGTGGTCGGGAGCCGGAAAAACTGTTTTTT | CASSGREPEKLFF
TRBJ1-1 | once | TRBV6-6 | TRBD1 | TGTGCCAGCACCGACTTCAGGGGGACGAACACTGAAGCTTTCTTT | CASTDFRGTNTEAFF
TRBJ2-2 | . | TRBV18 | . | TGTGCCAGCTCAGCGGCCCCCACCTCGAACACCGGGGAGCTGTTTTTT | CASSAAPTSNTGELFF